The rows below give T cell receptor beta chains drawn from one sample of a study of blood T cell repertoires in COVID-19. Repertoires were generated with immunoSEQ multiplex PCR, while TCRdb's copy carries only in-frame clones and drops some. Seen here are fewer than 200,000 clones, roughly 80% observed once, and the top ten hold approximately 5.1%. What was sequenced was PBMCs or T cells enriched from blood (not recorded which). These receptors were collected from a woman between 40 and 50 years old with acute COVID-19. Both conserved end residues are part of each CDR3. The order of the fields is J gene, clone size, D gene, V gene, CDR3 protein, CDR3 DNA. The D gene is left open where the match is weak. Not every row has a clone size; where given, it reads once, few, many or a size class.

>TRBJ2-5|-|TRBD2|TRBV19
CASSGEGERGTQYF
TGTGCCAGTAGTGGGGAGGGCGAGCGTGGGACCCAGTACTTC
>TRBJ2-1|-|TRBD2|TRBV27
CASRFRGLAGGLSSYNEQFF
TGTGCCAGCCGATTTCGGGGACTAGCGGGAGGTTTGAGCTCCTACAATGAGCAGTTCTTC
>TRBJ1-3|-|-|TRBV15
CATSRDRSSRGNTIYF
TGTGCCACCAGCAGAGATCGATCCTCCCGGGGGAACACCATATATTTT
>TRBJ1-6|-|-|TRBV21-1
CASISDRTVGNSPLHF
TGTGCCAGCATCAGCGATCGGACAGTGGGTAATTCACCCCTCCACTTT
>TRBJ2-7|few|-|TRBV7-2
CASRDSSYEQYF
TGTGCCAGCAGGGACAGTTCCTACGAGCAGTACTTC
>TRBJ2-4|-|-|TRBV30
CAWSTTGYIQYF
TGTGCCTGGAGTACCACAGGGTACATTCAGTACTTC
>TRBJ1-1|-|-|TRBV2
CASTAGGQINTEAFF
TGTGCCAGCACGGCCGGTGGACAGATAAACACTGAAGCTTTCTTT
>TRBJ2-1|-|TRBD2|TRBV6-4
CASSKLAGDYNEQFF
TGTGCCAGCAGTAAACTAGCGGGAGACTACAATGAGCAGTTCTTC
>TRBJ2-3|few|-|TRBV7-8
CASSLVGLGPDTQYF
TGTGCCAGCAGCTTAGTGGGTTTGGGCCCAGATACGCAGTATTTT
>TRBJ2-3|-|TRBD2|TRBV2
CASTSGRASTDTQYF
TGTGCCAGCACTAGCGGGAGGGCTAGCACAGATACGCAGTATTTT
>TRBJ1-4|-|-|TRBV7-9
CASSLSGIREKLFF
TGTGCCAGCAGCTTATCAGGAATCCGGGAAAAACTGTTTTTT
>TRBJ1-3|-|TRBD1|TRBV18
CASSPWDSSGNTIYF
TGTGCCAGCTCACCCTGGGACAGCTCTGGAAACACCATATATTTT
>TRBJ1-3|-|-|TRBV9
CASSVQERYSGNTIYF
TGTGCCAGCAGCGTACAGGAACGTTACTCTGGAAACACCATATATTTT
>TRBJ2-2|-|-|TRBV19
CASKRQRGSGELFF
TGTGCCAGTAAGCGCCAGCGCGGGTCCGGGGAGCTGTTTTTT
>TRBJ2-1|-|TRBD2|TRBV7-3
CASSLTGTSGSGEQFF
TGTGCCAGCAGCCTCACCGGGACTAGCGGGAGTGGGGAGCAGTTCTTC
>TRBJ2-1|-|TRBD2|TRBV5-1
CASSSWSGGGEQFF
TGCGCCAGCAGCTCCTGGTCGGGGGGGGGCGAGCAGTTCTTC
>TRBJ1-5|-|TRBD1|TRBV7-9
CASSLGTGGLSQPQHF
TGTGCCAGCAGCTTAGGGACAGGGGGCTTATCGCAGCCCCAGCATTTT
>TRBJ2-3|-|-|TRBV12-5
CASGLALRDTSTDTQYF
TGTGCTAGTGGTTTGGCCCTCCGAGACACAAGCACAGATACGCAGTATTTT
>TRBJ2-3|-|-|TRBV2
CASRARPTQYF
TGTGCCAGCAGGGCTAGACCGACGCAGTATTTT
>TRBJ2-1|-|-|TRBV28
CASSPTGGASYNEQFF
TGTGCCAGCAGTCCAACAGGGGGGGCATCCTACAATGAGCAGTTCTTC
>TRBJ2-5|-|-|TRBV5-4
CASSTLARGYQETQYF
TGTGCCAGCAGCACTTTAGCCAGGGGATACCAAGAGACCCAGTACTTC
>TRBJ2-5|-|-|TRBV7-3
CASSLTNRETQYF
TGTGCCAGCAGCTTAACCAACAGAGAGACCCAGTACTTC
>TRBJ1-4|-|TRBD1|TRBV27
CASSSDRNNEKLFF
TGTGCCAGCAGTTCGGACAGGAATAATGAAAAACTGTTTTTT
>TRBJ2-1|-|-|TRBV25-1
CASSEVETGEQFF
TGTGCCAGCAGTGAAGTAGAAACCGGTGAGCAGTTCTTC
>TRBJ2-7|few|TRBD2|TRBV20-1
CSASGRGGSSYEQYF
TGCAGTGCTAGTGGACGCGGGGGAAGCTCCTACGAGCAGTACTTC